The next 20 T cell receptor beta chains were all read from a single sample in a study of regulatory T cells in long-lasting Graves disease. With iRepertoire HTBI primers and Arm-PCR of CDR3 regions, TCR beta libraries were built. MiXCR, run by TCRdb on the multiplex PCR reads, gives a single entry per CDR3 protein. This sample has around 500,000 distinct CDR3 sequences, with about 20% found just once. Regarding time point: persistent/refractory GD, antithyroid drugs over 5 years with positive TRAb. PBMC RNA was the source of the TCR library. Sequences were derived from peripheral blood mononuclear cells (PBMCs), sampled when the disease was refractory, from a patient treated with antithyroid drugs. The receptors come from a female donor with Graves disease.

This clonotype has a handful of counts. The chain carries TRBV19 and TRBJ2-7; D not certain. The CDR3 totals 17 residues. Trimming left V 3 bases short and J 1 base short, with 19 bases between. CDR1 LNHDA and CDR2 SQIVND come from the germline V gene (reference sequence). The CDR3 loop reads CASSIRSSDFYSYEQYF. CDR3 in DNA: TGTGCCAGTAGTATTCGGTCGAGCGACTTCTATTCCTACGAGCAGTACTTC.

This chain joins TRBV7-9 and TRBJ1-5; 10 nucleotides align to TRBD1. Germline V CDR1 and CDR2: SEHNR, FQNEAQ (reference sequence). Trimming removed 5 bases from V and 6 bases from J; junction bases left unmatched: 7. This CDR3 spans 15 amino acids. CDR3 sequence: CASSPGQGISQPQHF. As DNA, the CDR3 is TGTGCCAGCAGCCCGGGACAGGGGATAAGTCAGCCCCAGCATTTT.

The CDR3 loop is CSVQDRVYYGYTF. The CDR3 DNA is TGCAGCGTACAGGACAGGGTATACTATGGCTACACCTTC. V usage is TRBV29-1 and J usage is TRBJ1-2; 8 bases match TRBD1. The CDR3 loop spans 13 amino acids. The germline CDR1 and CDR2 sequences are SQVTM and ANQGSEA. J gave up 3 bases and V 6 bases, and 6 bases lay outside the gene matches.

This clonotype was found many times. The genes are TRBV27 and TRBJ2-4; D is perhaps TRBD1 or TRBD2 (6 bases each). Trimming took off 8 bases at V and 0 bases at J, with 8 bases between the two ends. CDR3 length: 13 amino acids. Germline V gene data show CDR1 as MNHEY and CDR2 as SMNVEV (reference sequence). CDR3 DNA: TGTGCCAGCCGGGGGCTAGCCAAAAACATTCAGTACTTC. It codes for CASRGLAKNIQYF.

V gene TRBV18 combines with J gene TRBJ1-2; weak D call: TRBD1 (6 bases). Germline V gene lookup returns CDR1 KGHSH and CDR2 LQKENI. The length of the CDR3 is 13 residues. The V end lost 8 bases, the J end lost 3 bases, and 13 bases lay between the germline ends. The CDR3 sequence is CASTRDNDYGYTF. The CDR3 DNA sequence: TGTGCCAGCACCCGGGACAACGACTATGGCTACACCTTC.

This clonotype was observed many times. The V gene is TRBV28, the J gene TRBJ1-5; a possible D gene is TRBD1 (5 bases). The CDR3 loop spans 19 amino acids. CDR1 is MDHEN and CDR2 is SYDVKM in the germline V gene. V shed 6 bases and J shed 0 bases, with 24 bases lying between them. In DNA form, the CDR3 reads TGTGCCAGCAGGCCCGAAGCGCCCATCAGGGAATATAGCAATCAGCCCCAGCATTTT. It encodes CASRPEAPIREYSNQPQHF. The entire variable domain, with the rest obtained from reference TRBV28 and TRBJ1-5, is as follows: DVKVTQSSRYLVKRTGEKVFLECVQDMDHENMFWYRQDPGLGLRLIYFSYDVKMKEKGDIPEGYSVSREKKERFSLILESASTNQTSMYLCASRPEAPIREYSNQPQHFGDGTRLSIL.

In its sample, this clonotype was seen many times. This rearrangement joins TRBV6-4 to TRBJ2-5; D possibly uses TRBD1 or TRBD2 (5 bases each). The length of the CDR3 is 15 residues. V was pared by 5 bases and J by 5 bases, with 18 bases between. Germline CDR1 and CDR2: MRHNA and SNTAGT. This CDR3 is CASSTGTVDSETQYF. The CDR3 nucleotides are TGTGCCAGCAGTACCGGGACGGTGGACTCGGAGACCCAGTACTTC.

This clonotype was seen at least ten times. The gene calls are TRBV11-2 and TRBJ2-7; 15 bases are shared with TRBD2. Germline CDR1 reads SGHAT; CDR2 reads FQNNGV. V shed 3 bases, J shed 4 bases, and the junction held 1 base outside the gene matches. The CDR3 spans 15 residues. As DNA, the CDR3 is TGTGCCAGCAGCTTCGGACTAGCGGGAGGGTACGAGCAGTACTTC. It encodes CASSFGLAGGYEQYF. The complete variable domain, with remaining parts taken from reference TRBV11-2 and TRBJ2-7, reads EAGVAQSPRYKIIEKRQSVAFWCNPISGHATLYWYQQILGQGPKLLIQFQNNGVVDDSQLPKDRFSAERLKGVDSTLKIQPAKLEDSAVYLCASSFGLAGGYEQYFGPGTRLTVT.

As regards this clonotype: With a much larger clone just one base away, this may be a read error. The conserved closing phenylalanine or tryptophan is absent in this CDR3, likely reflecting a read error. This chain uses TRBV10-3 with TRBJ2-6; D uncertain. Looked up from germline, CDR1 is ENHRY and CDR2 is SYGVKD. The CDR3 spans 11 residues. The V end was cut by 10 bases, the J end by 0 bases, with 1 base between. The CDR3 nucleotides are TGTGCCACCTCTGGGGCCAACGTCCTGACTTTG. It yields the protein CATSGANVLTL.

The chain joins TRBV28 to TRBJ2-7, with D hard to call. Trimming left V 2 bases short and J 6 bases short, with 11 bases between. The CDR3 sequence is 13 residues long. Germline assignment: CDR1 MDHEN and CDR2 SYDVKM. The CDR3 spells CASSLSHNGEQYF. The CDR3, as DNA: TGTGCCAGCAGTTTAAGCCATAACGGCGAGCAGTACTTC.

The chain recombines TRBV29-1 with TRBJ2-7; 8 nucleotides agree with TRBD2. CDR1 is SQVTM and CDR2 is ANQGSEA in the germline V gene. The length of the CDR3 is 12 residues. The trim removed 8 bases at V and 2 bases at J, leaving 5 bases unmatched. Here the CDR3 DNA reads TGCAGCACCATAGCGGGAACCTACGAGCAGTACTTC. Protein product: CSTIAGTYEQYF.

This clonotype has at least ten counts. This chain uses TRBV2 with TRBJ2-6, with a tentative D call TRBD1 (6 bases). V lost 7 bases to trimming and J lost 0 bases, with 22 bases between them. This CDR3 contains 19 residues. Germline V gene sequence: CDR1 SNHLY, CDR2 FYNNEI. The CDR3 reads CASMRWVGATASGANVLTF. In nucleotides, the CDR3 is TGTGCCAGCATGCGTTGGGTGGGGGCCACTGCCTCTGGGGCCAACGTCCTGACTTTC.

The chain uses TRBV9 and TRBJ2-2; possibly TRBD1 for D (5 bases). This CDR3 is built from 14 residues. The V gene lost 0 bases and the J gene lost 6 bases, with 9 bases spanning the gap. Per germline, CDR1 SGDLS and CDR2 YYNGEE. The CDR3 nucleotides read TGTGCCAGCAGCGTAGATGTAGGGGCCGGGGAGCTGTTTTTT. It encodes CASSVDVGAGELFF.

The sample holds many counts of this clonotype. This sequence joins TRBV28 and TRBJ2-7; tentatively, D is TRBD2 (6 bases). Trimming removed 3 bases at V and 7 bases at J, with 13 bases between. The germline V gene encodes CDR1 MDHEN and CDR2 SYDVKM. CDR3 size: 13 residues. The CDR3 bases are TGTGCCAGCAGTTTGCGACTAGTCCGGGAGCAGTACTTC. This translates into CASSLRLVREQYF.

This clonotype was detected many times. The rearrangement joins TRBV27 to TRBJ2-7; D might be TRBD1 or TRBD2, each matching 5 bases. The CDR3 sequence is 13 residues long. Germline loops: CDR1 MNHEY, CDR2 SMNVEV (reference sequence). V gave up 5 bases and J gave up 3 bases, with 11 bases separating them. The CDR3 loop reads CASSPGTIYEQYF. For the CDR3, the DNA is TGTGCCAGCAGTCCCGGGACCATCTACGAGCAGTACTTC.

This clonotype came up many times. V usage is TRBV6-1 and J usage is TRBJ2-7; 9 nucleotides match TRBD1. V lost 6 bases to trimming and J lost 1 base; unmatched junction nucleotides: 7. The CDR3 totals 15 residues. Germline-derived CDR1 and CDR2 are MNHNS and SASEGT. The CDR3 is CASRGIGTGSYEQYF. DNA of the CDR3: TGTGCCAGCAGAGGGATCGGGACAGGGTCCTACGAGCAGTACTTC.

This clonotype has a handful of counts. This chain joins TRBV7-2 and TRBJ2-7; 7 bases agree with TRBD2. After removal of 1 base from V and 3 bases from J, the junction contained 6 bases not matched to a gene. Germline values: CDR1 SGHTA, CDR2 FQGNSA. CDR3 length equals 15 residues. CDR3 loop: CASSLDFAGVYEQYF. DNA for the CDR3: TGTGCCAGCAGCTTAGACTTTGCGGGAGTCTACGAGCAGTACTTC.

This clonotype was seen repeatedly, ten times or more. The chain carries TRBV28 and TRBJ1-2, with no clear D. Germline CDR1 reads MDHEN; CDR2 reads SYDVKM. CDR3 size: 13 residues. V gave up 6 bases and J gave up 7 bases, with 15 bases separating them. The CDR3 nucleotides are TGTGCCAGCAGCACGGCAGCTAGAGGTGGCTACACCTTC. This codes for CASSTAARGGYTF.

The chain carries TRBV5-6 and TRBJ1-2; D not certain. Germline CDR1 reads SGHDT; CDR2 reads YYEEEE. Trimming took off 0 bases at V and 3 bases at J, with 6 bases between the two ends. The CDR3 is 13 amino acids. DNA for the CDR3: TGTGCCAGCAGCTTGGAGGAGGACTATGGCTACACCTTC. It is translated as CASSLEEDYGYTF.

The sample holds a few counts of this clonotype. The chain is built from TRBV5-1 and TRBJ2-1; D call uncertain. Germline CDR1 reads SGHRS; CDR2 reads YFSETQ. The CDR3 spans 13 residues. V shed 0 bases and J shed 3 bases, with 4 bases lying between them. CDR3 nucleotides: TGCGCCAGCAGCTTGGTCAACTACAATGAGCAGTTCTTC. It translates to CASSLVNYNEQFF. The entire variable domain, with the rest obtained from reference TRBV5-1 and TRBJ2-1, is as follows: KAGVTQTPRYLIKTRGQQVTLSCSPISGHRSVSWYQQTPGQGLQFLFEYFSETQRNKGNFPGRFSGRQFSNSRSEMNVSTLELGDSALYLCASSLVNYNEQFFGPGTRLTVL.